Shown below are 29 T cell receptor beta chains from a single sample sequenced in a study of T cell responses to AZD1222 COVID-19 vaccine. TCRdb's copy holds only in-frame clones and misses some; the assay was immunoSEQ multiplex PCR. The top ten hold under 8% of the sample, which has 150,000 to 200,000 clones, 90% seen once. Material: peripheral blood, obtained on day 0 of AZD1222 vaccination. The receptors derive from an adult in good health.

The chain combines TRBV6-5 with TRBJ2-5, with a tentative D call TRBD1 (5 bases). The V end was cut by 6 bases, the J end by 5 bases, with 13 bases between. CDR3 length: 13 residues. The germline CDR1 and CDR2 sequences are MNHEY and SVGAGI. The CDR3 loop reads CASSQTYRETQYF. The CDR3 DNA follows: TGTGCCAGCAGCCAGACGTACAGGGAGACCCAGTACTTC.

V gene TRBV30 combines with J gene TRBJ2-1; D is possibly TRBD2 (5 bases). This CDR3 contains 13 residues. In germline, CDR1 is GTSNPN, CDR2 SVGIG (reference sequence). With 0 bases removed from V and 9 bases from J, the gap between germline ends came to 12 bases. DNA for the CDR3: TGTGCCTGGAGTGTTAGGTGGAGCGGTGAGCAGTTCTTC. It codes for CAWSVRWSGEQFF.

This clone appeared a few times. The chain is built from TRBV14 and TRBJ2-3; unclear D gene. This CDR3 spans 13 amino acids. Germline V gene sequence: CDR1 SGHDN, CDR2 FVKESK. V was shortened by 0 bases and J by 6 bases, with 7 bases between the two germline ends. CDR3 DNA: TGTGCCAGCAGCCAAGAGCTAAGGGATACGCAGTATTTT. Amino acid sequence: CASSQELRDTQYF.

J is TRBJ1-5 and V is TRBV12-3 or TRBV12-4; 7 bases map to TRBD1. Germline trimming cut 5 bases from V and 7 bases from J; bases unmatched to any gene: 2. The CDR3 is 12 residues long. CDR3: CASSNRGQPQHF. CDR3 sequence (DNA): TGTGCCAGCAGTAACAGGGGCCAGCCCCAGCATTTT.

The chain recombines TRBV6-1 with TRBJ1-6; D gene unclear. From germline, CDR1 is MNHNS and CDR2 SASEGT. V lost 0 bases to trimming and J lost 0 bases, with 9 bases between them. The CDR3 length is 17 residues. The CDR3 DNA follows: TGTGCCAGCAGTGAAGCGTATCTTCGCTCCTATAATTCACCCCTCCACTTT. It encodes CASSEAYLRSYNSPLHF.

The chain uses TRBV6-1 and TRBJ2-7; tentative D call: TRBD1 (5 bases). The germline gives CDR1 MNHNS, CDR2 SASEGT. This CDR3 spans 18 amino acids. Trimming stripped 2 bases from V and 0 bases from J, with 20 bases between. In nucleotides, the CDR3 is TGTGCCAGCAGTGAACAGGGTCGTTCCCTCCCAAGCTCCTACGAGCAGTACTTC. It yields the protein CASSEQGRSLPSSYEQYF.

The J gene is TRBJ1-1, the V gene TRBV29-1; the D is unclear. The CDR3 totals 16 residues. Trimming pared 4 bases from V and 0 bases from J, leaving 18 bases between. The germline V gene encodes CDR1 SQVTM and CDR2 ANQGSEA. As DNA, the CDR3 is TGCAGCGTTGTCCCCACACTGACAATCATGAACACTGAAGCTTTCTTT. It specifies CSVVPTLTIMNTEAFF.

The chain couples TRBV9 to TRBJ2-5; D is perhaps TRBD2 (5 bases). Trimming pared 1 base from V and 4 bases from J, leaving 8 bases between. In germline, CDR1 is SGDLS, CDR2 YYNGEE. The CDR3 consists of 13 residues. CDR3 in amino acids: CASSVLLGETQYF. DNA of the CDR3: TGTGCCAGCAGCGTATTACTAGGAGAGACCCAGTACTTC.

The rearrangement uses TRBV7-9 and TRBJ1-5; D is uncertain. From germline, CDR1 is SEHNR and CDR2 FQNEAQ (reference sequence). Trimming left V 2 bases short and J 2 bases short, with 7 bases between. This CDR3 has 14 residues. In DNA, the CDR3 is TGTGCCAGCAGCTTATCGTGGGGCAATCAGCCCCAGCATTTT. This codes for CASSLSWGNQPQHF.

DNA for the CDR3: TGTGCCAGCAGAGCTTTACTCTCTGGAAACACCATATATTTT. This translates into CASRALLSGNTIYF. This rearrangement joins TRBV6-5 to TRBJ1-3; D remains ambiguous. The CDR3 has 14 residues. Trimming left V 6 bases short and J 0 bases short, with 9 bases between. Germline V gene data show CDR1 as MNHEY and CDR2 as SVGAGI.

The genes are TRBV28 and TRBJ2-1, with 14 bases fitting TRBD2. Germline V CDR1 and CDR2: MDHEN, SYDVKM. The CDR3 loop spans 17 amino acids. Trimming took 5 bases from V and 6 from J; bases not matched to a gene: 9. CDR3 sequence reads: CASSPPFGTSGGNEQFF. The CDR3 DNA sequence: TGTGCCAGCAGTCCCCCTTTTGGGACTAGCGGGGGCAATGAGCAGTTCTTC.

This clone was counted a single time. The gene calls are TRBV19 and TRBJ1-1, with TRBD1 as a possible D gene (5 bases). The germline V gene has CDR1 LNHDA and CDR2 SQIVND (reference sequence). This CDR3 has 14 residues. Trimming removed 3 bases from V and 4 bases from J, with 12 bases in between. CDR3 coding DNA: TGTGCCAGTAGTATCGCCGTCGGGGGCACTGAAGCTTTCTTT. Translated, it gives CASSIAVGGTEAFF.

V and J are TRBV18 and TRBJ1-2; TRBD1 is a possible D gene (6 bases). This CDR3 comprises 16 residues. Germline-derived CDR1 and CDR2 are KGHSH and LQKENI. Trimming took off 3 bases at V and 4 bases at J, with 18 bases between the two ends. CDR3: CASSPRTEAGTYGYTF. The CDR3 DNA sequence: TGTGCCAGCTCACCCCGGACAGAGGCGGGAACCTATGGCTACACCTTC.

This sequence joins TRBV11-1 and TRBJ1-5, with D possibly TRBD1 on 6 matching bases. This CDR3 is 15 amino acids long. V lost 1 base to trimming and J lost 6 bases, with 13 bases between them. Germline CDR1 is SGHAT and CDR2 is FQDESV (reference sequence). The CDR3: CASSLDGGGTQPQHF. The CDR3 DNA follows: TGTGCCAGCAGCTTAGATGGAGGGGGAACTCAGCCCCAGCATTTT.

V is TRBV28 and J is TRBJ2-7; 11 positions agree with TRBD2. Trimming took 5 bases from V and 0 from J; bases not matched to a gene: 3. The CDR3 length is 15 residues. Germline lookup yields CDR1 MDHEN and CDR2 SYDVKM. For the CDR3, the DNA is TGTGCCAGCAGTATTACTAGCGGGGGCTCCTACGAGCAGTACTTC. Its protein product is CASSITSGGSYEQYF.

This clone was detected once. This chain connects TRBV3-1 (or the pseudogene TRBV3-2) to TRBJ2-5, with unresolved D. Germline values: CDR1 LGHDT, CDR2 YNNKEL (reference sequence). Trimming removed 1 base at V and 2 bases at J, with 5 bases between. The CDR3 runs to 13 residues. The CDR3 coding sequence is TGTGCCAGCAGCCAAGTTTTGCAAGAGACCCAGTACTTC. Its protein product is CASSQVLQETQYF.

The chain employs TRBV24-1 and TRBJ1-3, with unresolved D. The germline V and J ends were trimmed by 3 bases and 0 bases, with 5 bases remaining between them. This CDR3 is built from 14 residues. Per the germline V gene, CDR1 is KGHDR and CDR2 is SFDVKD. The CDR3 region is CATSDPGSGNTIYF. CDR3 coding DNA: TGTGCCACCAGTGATCCCGGCTCTGGAAACACCATATATTTT.

This chain connects TRBV19 to TRBJ1-2; no clear D. This CDR3 contains 12 residues. The germline CDR1 and CDR2 sequences are LNHDA and SQIVND (reference sequence). Trimming took off 4 bases at V and 4 bases at J, with 7 bases between the two ends. The CDR3 nucleotides read TGTGCCAGTAGTACTCCAGTCTATGGCTACACCTTC. This gives the protein CASSTPVYGYTF.

The genes are TRBV11-2 and TRBJ1-5; tentative D call: TRBD1 (5 bases). Germline V gene data show CDR1 as SGHAT and CDR2 as FQNNGV. The CDR3 extends over 13 amino acids. V was shortened by 3 bases and J by 5 bases, with 8 bases between the two germline ends. The CDR3 region is CASSFGGDQPQHF. CDR3 DNA: TGTGCCAGCAGCTTTGGGGGGGATCAGCCCCAGCATTTT.

The rearrangement joins TRBV18 to TRBJ1-1; 8 positions match TRBD1. This CDR3 region has 16 residues. Trimming at V came to 4 bases and at J to 0 bases, leaving 7 bases not matched to a gene. Germline CDR1 and CDR2: KGHSH and LQKENI. The DNA for the CDR3 is TGTGCCAGCTCACGAGGACAGGGATACATGAACACTGAAGCTTTCTTT. Translating gives CASSRGQGYMNTEAFF.

The chain carries TRBV9 and TRBJ2-7; D uncertain. The germline gives CDR1 SGDLS, CDR2 YYNGEE. The CDR3 length is 15 residues. Trimming took 3 bases from V and 0 from J, leaving 13 bases between them. The CDR3: CASSGERWDSYEQYF. CDR3 nucleotides: TGTGCCAGCAGCGGTGAGAGGTGGGACTCCTACGAGCAGTACTTC.

V and J are TRBV19 and TRBJ1-4; D is unresolved. Germline CDR1 LNHDA, CDR2 SQIVND (reference sequence). There are 17 residues in the CDR3. Trimming took 7 bases from V and 7 from J, leaving 25 bases between them. CDR3 nucleotides: TGTGCCAGTACCAATGGTGGCAGTGGGCTTTTTGGTGAAAAACTGTTTTTT. It is translated as CASTNGGSGLFGEKLFF. Filled out from reference TRBV19 and TRBJ1-4, the complete variable domain reads DGGITQSPKYLFRKEGQNVTLSCEQNLNHDAMYWYRQDPGQGLRLIYYSQIVNDFQKGDIAEGYSVSREKKESFPLTVTSAQKNPTAFYLCASTNGGSGLFGEKLFFGSGTQLSVL.

This clone showed up just once. The genes are TRBV6-5 and TRBJ2-3; D not resolved. Germline CDR1 MNHEY, CDR2 SVGAGI. V shed 2 bases and J shed 2 bases, with 11 bases lying between them. The CDR3 has 15 residues. The CDR3 sequence: CASSYQARTTDTQYF. The CDR3 DNA sequence: TGTGCCAGCAGTTACCAAGCCAGGACCACAGATACGCAGTATTTT.

The chain has TRBV30 and TRBJ1-2; D remains unclear. The CDR3 is 12 residues long. Deletions cut 0 bases from V and 2 bases from J, with 4 bases between. Per germline, CDR1 GTSNPN and CDR2 SVGIG (reference sequence). As DNA, the CDR3 is TGTGCCTGGAGTGTCCTCAACTATGGCTACACCTTC. It yields the protein CAWSVLNYGYTF.

The V call is TRBV5-8, the J call TRBJ1-3, with TRBD1 identical over 8 bases. V dropped 2 bases and J dropped 5; count of bases not matched to a gene: 6. This CDR3 spans 15 amino acids. The germline V gene encodes CDR1 SGHTS and CDR2 YDEGEE. The CDR3 DNA follows: TGTGCCAGCAGCTTAAACAGGGGGGAGAGAAACACCATATATTTT. Protein product: CASSLNRGERNTIYF.

This chain uses TRBV10-2 with TRBJ2-7; 13 bases fit TRBD2. CDR3 length: 16 amino acids. CDR1 and CDR2 from the germline V gene are WSHSY and SAAADI. J gave up 3 bases and V 8 bases, and 10 bases lay outside the gene matches. The CDR3 loop is CASGGDRTSGSYEQYF. The CDR3 bases are TGCGCCAGCGGGGGGGACCGGACTAGCGGGAGCTACGAGCAGTACTTC.

The chain uses TRBV7-2 and TRBJ2-1; 7 nucleotides agree with TRBD2. The CDR3 consists of 13 residues. CDR1 is SGHTA, CDR2 FQGNSA, per germline. J gave up 10 bases and V 3 bases, and 6 bases lay outside the gene matches. As DNA, the CDR3 is TGTGCCAGCAGCTTGTCCGCGGGAGACGAGCAGTTCTTC. This codes for CASSLSAGDEQFF.

The V call is TRBV30, the J call TRBJ1-2; D call uncertain. The CDR3 consists of 13 residues. With 3 bases removed from V and 4 bases from J, the gap between germline ends came to 12 bases. CDR1 is GTSNPN, CDR2 SVGIG, per germline (reference sequence). The CDR3, as DNA: TGTGCCTGGAGCGCAGATCTCCTCTATGGCTACACCTTC. It codes for CAWSADLLYGYTF.

V gene TRBV6-5 combines with J gene TRBJ2-7, with 7 nucleotides matching TRBD2. This CDR3 has 13 amino acids. CDR1 is MNHEY and CDR2 is SVGAGI in the germline V gene. V gave up 8 bases and J gave up 4 bases; unmatched junction bases: 8. For the CDR3, the DNA is TGTGCCAGCCGGACTAGACCCCTTTACGAGCAGTACTTC. Translating it yields CASRTRPLYEQYF.